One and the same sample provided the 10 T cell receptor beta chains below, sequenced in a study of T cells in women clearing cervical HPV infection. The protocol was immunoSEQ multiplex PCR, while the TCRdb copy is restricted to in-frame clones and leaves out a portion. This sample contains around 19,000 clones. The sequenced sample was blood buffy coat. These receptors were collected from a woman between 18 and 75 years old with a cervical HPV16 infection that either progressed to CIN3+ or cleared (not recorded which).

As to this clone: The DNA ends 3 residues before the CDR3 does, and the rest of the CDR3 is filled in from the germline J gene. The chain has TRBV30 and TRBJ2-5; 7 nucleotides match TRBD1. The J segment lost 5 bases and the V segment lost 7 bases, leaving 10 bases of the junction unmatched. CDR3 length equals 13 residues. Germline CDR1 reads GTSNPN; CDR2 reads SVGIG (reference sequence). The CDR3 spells CAYLTGLGETQYF. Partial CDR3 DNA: TGTGCCTACCTGACAGGGTTGGGGGAGACC.

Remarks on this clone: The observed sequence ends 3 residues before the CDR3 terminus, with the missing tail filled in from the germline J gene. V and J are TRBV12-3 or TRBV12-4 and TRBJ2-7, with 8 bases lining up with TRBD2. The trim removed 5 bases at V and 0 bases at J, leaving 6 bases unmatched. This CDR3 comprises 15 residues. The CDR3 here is CASSTPRGGSYEQYF. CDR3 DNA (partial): TGTGCCAGCAGTACCCCACGGGGGGGCTCCTACGAG.

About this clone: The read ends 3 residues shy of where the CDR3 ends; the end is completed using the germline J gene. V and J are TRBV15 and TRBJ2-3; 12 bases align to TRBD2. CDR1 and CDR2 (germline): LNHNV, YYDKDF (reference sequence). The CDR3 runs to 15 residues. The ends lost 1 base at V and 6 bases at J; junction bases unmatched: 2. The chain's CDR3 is CATSRASGGADTQYF. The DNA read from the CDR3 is TGTGCCACCAGCAGAGCTAGCGGGGGGGCGGATACG.

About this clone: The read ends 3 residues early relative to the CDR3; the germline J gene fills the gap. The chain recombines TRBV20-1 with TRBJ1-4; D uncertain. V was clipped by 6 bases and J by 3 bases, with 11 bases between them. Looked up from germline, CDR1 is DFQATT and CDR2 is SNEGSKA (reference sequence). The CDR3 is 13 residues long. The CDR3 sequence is CSARRQANEKLFF. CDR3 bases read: TGCAGTGCCAGACGGCAGGCTAATGAAAAA.

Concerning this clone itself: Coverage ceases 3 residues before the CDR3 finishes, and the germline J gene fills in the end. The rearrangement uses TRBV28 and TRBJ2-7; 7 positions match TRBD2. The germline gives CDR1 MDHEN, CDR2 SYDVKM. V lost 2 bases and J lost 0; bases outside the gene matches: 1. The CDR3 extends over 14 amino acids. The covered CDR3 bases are TGTGCCAGCAGTTTAGCGGGGGTCTCCTACGAG. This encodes CASSLAGVSYE. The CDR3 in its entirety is CASSLAGVSYEQYF.

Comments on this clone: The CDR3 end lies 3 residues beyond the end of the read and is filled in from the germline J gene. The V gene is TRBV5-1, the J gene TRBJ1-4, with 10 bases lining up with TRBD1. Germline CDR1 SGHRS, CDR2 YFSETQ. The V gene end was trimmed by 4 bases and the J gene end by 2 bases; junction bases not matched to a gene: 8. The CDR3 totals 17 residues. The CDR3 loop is CASSIGQGVQTNEKLFF. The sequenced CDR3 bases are TGCGCCAGCAGCATTGGACAGGGGGTTCAGACTAATGAAAAA.

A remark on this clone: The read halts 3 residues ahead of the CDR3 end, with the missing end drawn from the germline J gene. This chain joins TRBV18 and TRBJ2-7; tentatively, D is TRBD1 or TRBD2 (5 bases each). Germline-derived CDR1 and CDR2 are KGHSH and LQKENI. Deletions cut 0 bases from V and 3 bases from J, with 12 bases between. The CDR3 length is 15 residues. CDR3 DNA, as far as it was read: TGTGCCAGCTCACCACCGGGAAGAGGGGACTACGAG. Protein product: CASSPPGRGDYE. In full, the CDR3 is CASSPPGRGDYEQYF. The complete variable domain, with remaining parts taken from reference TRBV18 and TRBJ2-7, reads NAGVMQNPRHLVRRRGQEARLRCSPMKGHSHVYWYRQLPEEGLKFMVYLQKENIIDESGMPKERFSAEFPKEGPSILRIQQVVRGDSAAYFCASSPPGRGDYEQYFGPGTRLTVT.

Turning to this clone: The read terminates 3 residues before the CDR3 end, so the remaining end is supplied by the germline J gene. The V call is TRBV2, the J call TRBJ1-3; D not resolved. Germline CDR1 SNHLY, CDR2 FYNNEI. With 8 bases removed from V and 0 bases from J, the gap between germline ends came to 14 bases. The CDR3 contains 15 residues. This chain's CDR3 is CASAITAGSGNTIYF. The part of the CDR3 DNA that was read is TGTGCCAGCGCCATTACAGCCGGCTCTGGAAACACC.

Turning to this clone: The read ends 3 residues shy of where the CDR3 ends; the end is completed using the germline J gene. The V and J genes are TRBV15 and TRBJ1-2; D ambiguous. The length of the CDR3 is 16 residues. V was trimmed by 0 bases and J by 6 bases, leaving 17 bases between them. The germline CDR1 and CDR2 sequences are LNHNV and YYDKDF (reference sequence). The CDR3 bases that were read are TGTGCCACCAGCAGAGACACACGAAATCCCCTCCATGGC. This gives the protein CATSRDTRNPLHG. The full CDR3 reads CATSRDTRNPLHGYTF.

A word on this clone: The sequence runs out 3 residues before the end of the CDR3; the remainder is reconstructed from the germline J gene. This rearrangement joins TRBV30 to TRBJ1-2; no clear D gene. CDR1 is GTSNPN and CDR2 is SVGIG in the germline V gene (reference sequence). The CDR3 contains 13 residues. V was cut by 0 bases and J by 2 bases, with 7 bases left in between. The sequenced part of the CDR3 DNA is TGTGCCTGGAGTGTTCAGGTGAACTATGGC. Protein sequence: CAWSVQVNYG. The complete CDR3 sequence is CAWSVQVNYGYTF.